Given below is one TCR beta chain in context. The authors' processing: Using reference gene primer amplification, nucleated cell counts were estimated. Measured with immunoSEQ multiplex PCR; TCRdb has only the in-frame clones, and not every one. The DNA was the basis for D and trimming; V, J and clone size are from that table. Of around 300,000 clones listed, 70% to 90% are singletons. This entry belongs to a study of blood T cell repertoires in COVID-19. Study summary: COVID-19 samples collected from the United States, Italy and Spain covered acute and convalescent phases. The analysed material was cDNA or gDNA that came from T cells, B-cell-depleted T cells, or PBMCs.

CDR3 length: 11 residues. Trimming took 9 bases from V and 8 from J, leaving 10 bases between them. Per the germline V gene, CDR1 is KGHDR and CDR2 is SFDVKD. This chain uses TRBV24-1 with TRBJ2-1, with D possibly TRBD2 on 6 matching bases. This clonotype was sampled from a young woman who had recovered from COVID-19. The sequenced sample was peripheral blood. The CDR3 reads CATGRSHEQFF. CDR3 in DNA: TGTGCCACCGGGAGGTCCCATGAGCAGTTCTTC.